This T cell receptor beta chain was sequenced during a study of blood T cell repertoires in COVID-19. Study information: Donors in the United States, Italy and Spain gave samples during acute or convalescent COVID-19. Sources were T cells, B-cell-depleted T cells, or PBMCs; the material itself was cDNA or gDNA.

The Seattle patients, enrolled during active infection, were followed longitudinally. Authors' data handling: Reference gene primer amplification gave estimated nucleated cell counts. This table comes from immunoSEQ multiplex PCR, and its TCRdb copy is limited to in-frame clones, with some not included. Clone size and the V and J calls come from that table; the DNA yielded D and trimming. In the table there are about 150,000 clones, 75% to 85% of which are singletons. The sequencing input was peripheral blood. The origin of this receptor is a woman aged 55-75 years with COVID-19, enrolled during active disease.

CDR3 sequence: CASSQGPGQSTQYF. CDR3 coding DNA: TGCGCCAGCAGCCAAGGCCCCGGACAAAGTACGCAGTATTTT. The V gene is TRBV4-1, the J gene TRBJ2-3; maybe TRBD1 (5 bases). Germline CDR1 MGHRA, CDR2 YSYEKL. This CDR3 is 14 amino acids long. V lost 1 base, J lost 8 bases, and 13 bases lay in between.